This TCR beta chain stems from a study of T-cell reconstitution after alpha-beta-depleted transplantation in children. Overall study results and limits: The origin of high day-60 TCRbeta diversity in some patients lay in surviving recipient T cells and thymic progenitors. Among T cells one year after transplant, newly produced cells accounted for most counts and diversity. Two months or so post-transplant, alpha-beta T cells reportedly derived from several hundred expanded graft clones.

This clonotype showed up many times. Its antigen is unidentified. This CDR3 has 14 amino acids. Germline V gene data show CDR1 as MRHNA and CDR2 as SNTAGT. Unmatched junction bases numbered 4, after V lost 6 bases and J lost 1 base. Unique molecular identifiers were incorporated during preparation of the TCRbeta library. TCRdb re-called the PCR reads through MiXCR, storing one row per CDR3 protein. The repertoire holds about 300,000 distinct CDR3 sequences, 9.5% to 13% seen once, with less than 9% in the top ten. The sequences come from PBMCs, collected before TCRalphabeta/CD19-depleted stem cell transplant. The chain links TRBV6-4 to TRBJ2-3; 7 positions agree with TRBD2. The clonotype originates from a boy younger than two with acute myeloid leukemia, due to receive a stem cell transplant. CDR3 residues: CASSRDYGTDTQYF. CDR3 DNA: TGTGCCAGCAGCCGGGACTACGGCACAGATACGCAGTATTTT.